These 17 T cell receptor beta chains originate from one sample sequenced in a study of beta chain features in type 1 diabetes. The sequenced template was cDNA made from the entire isolated RNA. Profiled with immunoSEQ multiplex PCR; TCRdb holds only in-frame clones, not every one. The data show over 700,000 clones, about a sixth seen once. The sequencing input was naive CD4+ T cells from blood. Source of these receptors: a woman between 18 and 29 years old in good health.

This clone was detected only a few times. The gene calls are TRBV15 and TRBJ2-1; D ambiguous. The germline V gene encodes CDR1 LNHNV and CDR2 YYDKDF (reference sequence). Trimming took off 0 bases at V and 4 bases at J, with 16 bases between the two ends. CDR3 length: 17 residues. CDR3 residues: CATSRDRWAENYNEQFF. The CDR3 region has the DNA TGTGCCACCAGCAGAGATAGGTGGGCAGAAAATTACAATGAGCAGTTCTTC.

This clone has only a few counts. The identical CDR3 is also encoded by other nucleotide sequences in the sample. J is TRBJ2-7 and V is TRBV5-4; D possibly matches TRBD1 or TRBD2 (5 bases each). Germline CDR1 and CDR2: SGHNT and YYREEE (reference sequence). This CDR3 has 13 residues. The germline V and J ends were trimmed by 4 bases and 4 bases, with 12 bases remaining between them. The CDR3 reads CASSAGTEYEQYF. In nucleotides, the CDR3 is TGTGCCAGCAGCGCAGGGACGGAGTACGAGCAGTACTTC.

This clone came up once. The V gene is TRBV7-8, the J gene TRBJ1-5; D remains ambiguous. V was clipped by 0 bases and J by 7 bases, with 13 bases between them. This CDR3 has 15 amino acids. Germline V gives CDR1 SGHVS, CDR2 FQNEAQ. Here the CDR3 DNA reads TGTGCCAGCAGCTTAGCGTTGAGGGCTCGGCAGCCCCAGCATTTT. Its translation: CASSLALRARQPQHF.

This clone was seen more than once but under ten times. The rearrangement uses TRBV10-3 and TRBJ1-1, with 10 bases identical to TRBD1. Per germline, CDR1 ENHRY and CDR2 SYGVKD. The V segment lost 9 bases and the J segment 0 bases; nucleotides outside the gene matches: 4. CDR3 length: 14 residues. The chain's CDR3 is CAIGTGDLNTEAFF. Here the CDR3 DNA reads TGTGCCATAGGGACAGGGGATCTGAACACTGAAGCTTTCTTT.

Only a few counts were recorded for this clone. The chain recombines TRBV23-1 with TRBJ2-5; TRBD2 matches at 7 bases. TRBV23-1 is assigned to the ORF class and has an uncertain function. Trimming at V came to 8 bases and at J to 1 base, leaving 16 bases not matched to a gene. The CDR3 sequence is 17 residues long. The CDR3 sequence: CASVGSSGVTTQETQYF. DNA for the CDR3: TGCGCCAGCGTCGGGTCTAGCGGAGTAACAACCCAAGAGACCCAGTACTTC.

The rearrangement links TRBV7-3 to TRBJ2-5; 8 bases map to TRBD2. Per the germline V gene, CDR1 is SGHTA and CDR2 is FQGTGA. Trimming at V came to 1 base and at J to 3 bases, leaving 1 base not matched to a gene. This CDR3 is 14 amino acids long. The chain's CDR3 is CASSLRAGEETQYF. The CDR3, as DNA: TGTGCCAGCAGCTTAAGAGCGGGAGAAGAGACCCAGTACTTC.

The chain recombines TRBV7-9 with TRBJ2-3; 11 nucleotides line up with TRBD2. This CDR3 has 16 amino acids. Germline V gives CDR1 SEHNR, CDR2 FQNEAQ (reference sequence). J lost 5 bases, V lost 5 bases, and 9 bases had no gene match. The CDR3 sequence is CASSQPIAGGIDTQYF. The CDR3 DNA sequence: TGTGCCAGCAGCCAACCTATAGCGGGAGGGATAGATACGCAGTATTTT.

A remark on this clone: One end of the junction is discordant with germline, which a read error may explain. This chain uses TRBV5-6 with TRBJ2-2, with 8 positions matching TRBD1. CDR3 length equals 17 residues. CDR1 SGHDT and CDR2 YYEEEE come from the germline V gene. CDR3 loop: CASSLGIGQGNTGELFF. The CDR3, as DNA: TGTGCCAGCAGTTTGGGAATCGGACAGGGAAACACCGGGGAGCTGTTTTTT.

The V gene is TRBV6-4, the J gene TRBJ1-2; TRBD1 might be the D (5 bases). This CDR3 spans 12 amino acids. The germline gives CDR1 MRHNA, CDR2 SNTAGT. V gave up 10 bases and J gave up 4 bases, with 13 bases separating them. CDR3 DNA sequence: TGTGCCAACGACAGACTACCCTATGGCTACACCTTC. This codes for CANDRLPYGYTF.

V gene TRBV19 combines with J gene TRBJ2-3; D call uncertain. Trimming took 3 bases from V and 5 from J, leaving 15 bases between them. Germline CDR1 reads LNHDA; CDR2 reads SQIVND (reference sequence). The CDR3 consists of 15 residues. The CDR3 nucleotides are TGTGCCAGTAGTATCCGAGGATTCGATGTAGATACGCAGTATTTT. Its protein product is CASSIRGFDVDTQYF.

This chain uses TRBV19 with TRBJ2-1, with D perhaps matching TRBD2 (5 bases). The CDR3 runs to 17 residues. Germline lookup yields CDR1 LNHDA and CDR2 SQIVND (reference sequence). Trimming took off 3 bases at V and 5 bases at J, with 20 bases between the two ends. In nucleotides, the CDR3 is TGTGCCAGTAGTATCGGTCGCAGGAGACTACCGAACAATGAGCAGTTCTTC. As protein: CASSIGRRRLPNNEQFF.

The chain couples TRBV6-5 to TRBJ2-7; the match to TRBD1 covers 12 bases. Germline trimming cut 6 bases from V and 6 bases from J; bases unmatched to any gene: 9. Germline values: CDR1 MNHEY, CDR2 SVGAGI. This CDR3 region has 15 residues. The DNA for the CDR3 is TGTGCCAGCAGGCATCGGGGACAGGGGGCTCTCGAGCAGTACTTC. It encodes CASRHRGQGALEQYF.

The CDR3 coding sequence is TGTGCCAGCAGCTTACCCACGCCGGGGATAAACACCGGGGAGCTGTTTTTT. It specifies CASSLPTPGINTGELFF. V and J are TRBV7-6 and TRBJ2-2, with TRBD2 as a possible D gene (5 bases). Germline lookup yields CDR1 SGHVS and CDR2 FNYEAQ. Trimming left V 2 bases short and J 2 bases short, with 15 bases between. This CDR3 spans 17 amino acids.

The chain carries TRBV9 and TRBJ2-1; D possibly corresponds to TRBD2 (6 bases). The V and J ends lost 0 bases and 1 base respectively, with 11 bases between them. Germline V gene sequence: CDR1 SGDLS, CDR2 YYNGEE. CDR3 length: 16 residues. The CDR3 DNA reads as TGTGCCAGCAGCGTAGAGGGCGGGACTTCCTACAATGAGCAGTTCTTC. Protein sequence: CASSVEGGTSYNEQFF.

This chain uses TRBV5-1 with TRBJ2-7; maybe TRBD1 (6 bases). V gave up 0 bases and J gave up 4 bases, with 14 bases separating them. From germline, CDR1 is SGHRS and CDR2 YFSETQ. The CDR3 loop spans 15 amino acids. The CDR3 DNA follows: TGCGCCAGCAGCTTGGTTTTGGGCAGGGGTTACGAGCAGTACTTC. As protein: CASSLVLGRGYEQYF.

This clone appeared a few times. The junction does not match germline at one end; this may be a read error. The chain uses TRBV4-3 and TRBJ1-4, with TRBD1 as a possible D gene (5 bases). The CDR3 runs 15 residues. Per germline, CDR1 LGHNA and CDR2 YSLEER. CDR3 coding DNA: TGCGCCAGCAGCAAAGAGGGGCGGTCTAATGAAAAACTGTTTTTT. Its protein is CASSKEGRSNEKLFF.

The J gene is TRBJ2-5, the V gene TRBV28; 10 nucleotides match TRBD2. Unmatched junction bases numbered 6, after V lost 2 bases and J lost 9 bases. Germline assignment: CDR1 MDHEN and CDR2 SYDVKM. The CDR3 runs 14 residues. The CDR3 reads CASSLSGAGGPQYF. The DNA for the CDR3 is TGTGCCAGCAGTTTAAGCGGAGCGGGAGGGCCCCAGTACTTC.